Following are 17 T cell receptor beta chains from one sample sequenced in a study of vaccination effects on CD4 cells after COVID-19. Expansion with viral peptide pools was applied to antigen-specific CD4+ T cells by the ViraFEST assay prior to sequencing. Culture lasted around eleven days before CD4+ T cell isolation. Either the mRNA-1273 or the BNT162b2 vaccine was given to participants as two doses. These receptors are not linked to any known antigen. Produced via immunoSEQ multiplex PCR; TCRdb's table is partial and in-frame only. Here the sample spans approximately 24,000 clones, roughly 81% being singletons. The sample in question was CD4+ T cells from PBMCs cultured with SARS-CoV-2 spike peptides, obtained after COVID-19 vaccination. The receptors shown here come from a human donor who received a COVID-19 vaccine. Some clones in this sample may be carry-over from other donors' samples.

The V call is TRBV7-9, the J call TRBJ1-2; 7 bases are a match to TRBD1. V shed 5 bases, J shed 1 base, and the junction held 4 bases outside the gene matches. Looked up from germline, CDR1 is SEHNR and CDR2 is FQNEAQ (reference sequence). The CDR3 contains 14 residues. In DNA, the CDR3 is TGTGCCAGCAGCCCGGGACAGAGTAACTATGGCTACACCTTC. It specifies CASSPGQSNYGYTF.

The rearrangement joins TRBV12-5 to TRBJ1-2; D uncertain. The CDR3 is made up of 14 amino acids. Germline V gene data show CDR1 as LGHNT and CDR2 as FRNRAP. Trimming stripped 1 base from V and 1 base from J, with 7 bases between. The CDR3 DNA reads as TGTGCTAGTGGTTTGGGGACCGTTAACTATGGCTACACCTTC. It is translated as CASGLGTVNYGYTF.

This chain uses TRBV9 with TRBJ1-2, with a tentative D call TRBD1 (5 bases). The V and J ends lost 2 bases and 6 bases respectively, with 14 bases between them. The CDR3 sequence is 14 residues long. The V gene's germline CDR1 is SGDLS and CDR2 YYNGEE. CDR3 bases: TGTGCCAGCAGCGTTACCGGGACGAGCAATGGCTACACCTTC. This sequence encodes CASSVTGTSNGYTF.

This rearrangement joins TRBV6-5 to TRBJ1-1; tentatively, D is TRBD1 (6 bases). Germline CDR1 MNHEY, CDR2 SVGAGI. The CDR3 is 16 residues long. V dropped 0 bases and J dropped 3 bases, with 14 bases sitting between them. DNA of the CDR3: TGTGCCAGCAGTTACTCGATTCGCAGGGGACACACTGAAGCTTTCTTT. Translating gives CASSYSIRRGHTEAFF.

The V gene is TRBV4-3, the J gene TRBJ1-2; 9 nucleotides agree with TRBD1. The ends lost 1 base at V and 2 bases at J; junction bases unmatched: 5. The CDR3 is 16 residues long. Germline V CDR1 and CDR2: LGHNA, YSLEER. The DNA of the CDR3 is TGCGCCAGCAGCCAAGGCGGGGGACAGGGAAACTATGGCTACACCTTC. It specifies CASSQGGGQGNYGYTF.

The rearrangement joins TRBV28 to TRBJ1-1; no reliable D call. CDR3 length: 14 residues. From germline, CDR1 is MDHEN and CDR2 SYDVKM. The V end was cut by 6 bases, the J end by 9 bases, with 20 bases between. The CDR3: CASSLHTGVVKAFF. The CDR3 DNA reads TGTGCCAGCAGCCTTCACACCGGGGTCGTTAAAGCTTTCTTT.

The chain links TRBV7-3 to TRBJ2-1; D not resolved. Germline V gives CDR1 SGHTA, CDR2 FQGTGA. V was clipped by 5 bases and J by 2 bases, with 7 bases between them. The CDR3 is made up of 13 amino acids. CDR3 sequence reads: CASSRIAYNEQFF. In DNA, the CDR3 is TGTGCCAGCAGCCGAATCGCCTACAATGAGCAGTTCTTC.

The genes are TRBV29-1 and TRBJ2-4, with a weak D call TRBD1 (7 bases). The CDR3 sequence is 16 residues long. Germline V gene sequence: CDR1 SQVTM, CDR2 ANQGSEA. V was cut by 6 bases and J by 0 bases, with 18 bases left in between. CDR3 loop: CSVRTGGGLAKNIQYF. DNA for the CDR3: TGCAGCGTCCGGACAGGAGGGGGATTAGCCAAAAACATTCAGTACTTC.

V and J are TRBV5-4 and TRBJ2-2; 8 bases are shared with TRBD1. The V and J ends lost 4 bases and 4 bases, in that order; junction bases with no gene match: 6. This CDR3 region has 15 residues. Germline loops: CDR1 SGHNT, CDR2 YYREEE (reference sequence). The CDR3 region has the DNA TGTGCCAGCAGCCTGGACAGGGCCAGCACCGGGGAGCTGTTTTTT. This encodes CASSLDRASTGELFF.

The chain recombines TRBV7-8 with TRBJ2-1, with 10 bases aligning to TRBD2. The CDR3 has 17 residues. Germline loops: CDR1 SGHVS, CDR2 FQNEAQ. V was pared by 1 base and J by 8 bases, with 11 bases of the junction left unmatched. The CDR3 sequence is CASSLVRPSGGVDEQFF. Here the CDR3 DNA reads TGTGCCAGCAGCTTAGTTCGTCCTAGCGGGGGTGTAGATGAGCAGTTCTTC.

The rearrangement links TRBV29-1 to TRBJ1-2; maybe TRBD1 (6 bases). CDR3 size: 14 residues. Germline values: CDR1 SQVTM, CDR2 ANQGSEA. Trimming took off 6 bases at V and 0 bases at J, with 14 bases between the two ends. The CDR3 DNA sequence: TGCAGCGTCCCGGATCGACAGGCTAACTATGGCTACACCTTC. Translating it yields CSVPDRQANYGYTF.

The chain links TRBV24-1 to TRBJ2-2; TRBD2 matches 12 bases. The CDR3 loop spans 18 amino acids. Germline trimming cut 5 bases from V and 3 bases from J; bases unmatched to any gene: 9. CDR1 and CDR2 (germline): KGHDR, SFDVKD. The CDR3 region is CATSATIASGGDTGELFF. CDR3 DNA: TGTGCCACCAGTGCGACCATAGCTAGCGGGGGGGACACCGGGGAGCTGTTTTTT.

This clone turned up a few times. The gene calls are TRBV18 and TRBJ1-3, with D uncertain. The CDR3 consists of 14 residues. V lost 0 bases and J 2 bases, leaving 5 bases between the germline ends. CDR1 KGHSH and CDR2 LQKENI come from the germline V gene. In nucleotides, the CDR3 is TGTGCCAGCTCACCACCGGCAGCTGGAAACACCATATATTTT. Translated, it gives CASSPPAAGNTIYF.

The rearrangement joins TRBV5-8 to TRBJ1-5, with 9 bases lining up with TRBD1. This CDR3 is built from 17 residues. CDR1 and CDR2 (germline): SGHTS, YDEGEE. Trimming cost V 4 bases and J 1 base; bases outside gene matches: 9. CDR3 protein: CASSANRGHESNQPQHF. CDR3 DNA: TGTGCCAGCAGCGCCAACAGGGGGCACGAGAGCAATCAGCCCCAGCATTTT.

This clone has a handful of counts. This chain links TRBV5-1 with TRBJ2-3; D is tentatively TRBD1 or TRBD2 (5 bases each). Germline CDR1 and CDR2: SGHRS and YFSETQ. The CDR3 length is 14 residues. With 0 bases removed from V and 3 bases from J, the gap between germline ends came to 8 bases. The DNA for the CDR3 is TGCGCCAGCAGCTTGGGGGGACCGACAGATACGCAGTATTTT. Translating it yields CASSLGGPTDTQYF.

This clone turned up a few times. The V call is TRBV3-1 (or the pseudogene TRBV3-2), the J call TRBJ1-6, with TRBD1 matching 9 bases. V trimming: 1 base; J trimming: 7 bases; junction bases outside the gene matches: 5. From germline, CDR1 is LGHDT and CDR2 YNNKEL (reference sequence). The CDR3 covers 16 residues. The CDR3 protein is CASSQGRTGVNSPLHF. The CDR3 DNA sequence: TGTGCCAGCAGCCAAGGGAGGACAGGGGTGAATTCACCCCTCCACTTT.

This clone showed up just once. The chain couples TRBV3-1 (or the pseudogene TRBV3-2) to TRBJ1-1; 7 nucleotides align to TRBD1. Germline V gene data show CDR1 as LGHDT and CDR2 as YNNKEL (reference sequence). The CDR3 is made up of 15 amino acids. Losses at the gene ends were 1 base for V and 0 bases for J; bases not matched to a gene: 2. The chain's CDR3 is CASSQGTGLNTEAFF. The CDR3 nucleotides read TGTGCCAGCAGCCAAGGGACAGGCCTGAACACTGAAGCTTTCTTT.